These 24 T cell receptor beta chains came from one sample sequenced in a study of shared clonotypes between healthy human individuals. Profiling relied on immunoSEQ multiplex PCR, and the TCRdb table lists in-frame clones only, not all of them. The sample comprises about 2.4 million clones, just over 90% of which are singletons, and over 0.12% rests with the top ten. The specimen sequenced was naive CD4+ T cells sorted from blood. Subset indicated: CD45RA+ positively selected. All receptors come from a man younger than 35 in good health.

V and J are TRBV29-1 and TRBJ2-1, with 10 bases that match TRBD2. Germline assignment: CDR1 SQVTM and CDR2 ANQGSEA. The J segment lost 6 bases and the V segment lost 6 bases, leaving 14 bases of the junction unmatched. This CDR3 spans 16 amino acids. The CDR3 loop reads CSVRVAGGAKGNEQFF. CDR3 DNA: TGCAGCGTGAGGGTAGCGGGGGGAGCTAAGGGCAATGAGCAGTTCTTC.

This rearrangement joins TRBV7-8 to TRBJ1-2, with D perhaps TRBD1 (5 bases). Per the germline V gene, CDR1 is SGHVS and CDR2 is FQNEAQ. CDR3 size: 12 residues. The germline V and J ends were trimmed by 5 bases and 8 bases, with 12 bases remaining between them. The CDR3 protein is CASSPGSLGYTF. CDR3 nucleotide sequence: TGTGCCAGCAGCCCAGGGAGCTTGGGCTACACCTTC.

With respect to this clone: A read error may produce the germline difference seen at one junction end. The chain joins TRBV2 to TRBJ2-5; 8 nucleotides line up with TRBD2. The CDR3 runs to 12 residues. Germline assignment: CDR1 SNHLY and CDR2 FYNNEI. CDR3 DNA sequence: TGTGCCACCCGTCTAGAGCTAGCGGGTTGGCACTTC. Translating gives CATRLELAGWHF.

The chain uses TRBV18 and TRBJ2-5; 12 bases map to TRBD2. The germline V gene encodes CDR1 KGHSH and CDR2 LQKENI. Trimming took 3 bases from V and 9 from J; bases not matched to a gene: 8. The CDR3 is made up of 15 amino acids. The CDR3 region has the DNA TGTGCCAGCTCACCCTGGACTAGCGGGGAGTCGGCCCAGTACTTC. This sequence encodes CASSPWTSGESAQYF. Variable domain in full (rest from reference TRBV18 and TRBJ2-5): NAGVMQNPRHLVRRRGQEARLRCSPMKGHSHVYWYRQLPEEGLKFMVYLQKENIIDESGMPKERFSAEFPKEGPSILRIQQVVRGDSAAYFCASSPWTSGESAQYFGPGTRLLVL.

The genes are TRBV29-1 and TRBJ2-3, with 7 bases aligning to TRBD1. Trimming cost V 3 bases and J 1 base; bases outside gene matches: 4. This CDR3 spans 14 amino acids. Germline CDR1 is SQVTM and CDR2 is ANQGSEA. The CDR3 region is CSVETGSRTDTQYF. The CDR3 nucleotides read TGCAGCGTTGAGACAGGGAGCCGCACAGATACGCAGTATTTT.

The chain joins TRBV6-5 to TRBJ2-2, with 11 bases that match TRBD1. The germline V gene encodes CDR1 MNHEY and CDR2 SVGAGI. The trim removed 6 bases at V and 5 bases at J, leaving 5 bases unmatched. This CDR3 comprises 15 residues. Here the CDR3 reads CASSRRDRGTGELFF. As DNA, the CDR3 is TGTGCCAGCAGCCGCCGGGACAGGGGGACCGGGGAGCTGTTTTTT.

The rearrangement links TRBV6-1 to TRBJ2-3; no reliable D call. The V gene lost 3 bases and the J gene lost 1 base, with 8 bases spanning the gap. This CDR3 region has 14 residues. The germline V gene has CDR1 MNHNS and CDR2 SASEGT. This chain's CDR3 is CASSDGVGTDTQYF. CDR3 nucleotides: TGTGCCAGCAGTGATGGAGTCGGCACAGATACGCAGTATTTT.

The V and J genes are TRBV27 and TRBJ2-7; the match to TRBD1 covers 7 bases. The germline V gene encodes CDR1 MNHEY and CDR2 SMNVEV (reference sequence). The CDR3 totals 15 residues. V was clipped by 5 bases and J by 5 bases; unmatched bases: 12. CDR3 residues: CASSTSGTAGDEQYF. For the CDR3, the DNA is TGTGCCAGCAGTACATCCGGGACAGCAGGGGACGAGCAGTACTTC.

The chain links TRBV5-1 to TRBJ2-3, with a possible D match to TRBD2 (5 bases). The germline V gene has CDR1 SGHRS and CDR2 YFSETQ. The V end lost 0 bases, the J end lost 5 bases, and 7 bases lay between the germline ends. The CDR3 contains 13 residues. The CDR3 sequence is CASSLGRIDTQYF. CDR3 sequence (DNA): TGCGCCAGCAGCTTGGGGAGGATAGATACGCAGTATTTT. Together with reference TRBV5-1 and TRBJ2-3, the CDR3 gives the full variable domain: KAGVTQTPRYLIKTRGQQVTLSCSPISGHRSVSWYQQTPGQGLQFLFEYFSETQRNKGNFPGRFSGRQFSNSRSEMNVSTLELGDSALYLCASSLGRIDTQYFGPGTRLTVL.

The rearrangement uses TRBV11-2 and TRBJ1-6; no firm D call. V lost 1 base and J lost 16, with 14 bases in between. Per the germline V gene, CDR1 is SGHAT and CDR2 is FQNNGV. There are 13 residues in the CDR3. The CDR3: CASSLAHRNRLHF. The CDR3 DNA reads as TGTGCCAGCAGCTTAGCTCATCGCAATAGACTCCACTTT.

The chain combines TRBV18 with TRBJ1-3, with 11 bases fitting TRBD1. CDR1 and CDR2 from the germline V gene are KGHSH and LQKENI. The CDR3 extends over 16 amino acids. V gave up 3 bases and J gave up 8 bases; unmatched junction bases: 9. CDR3 region: CASSPPGQGVRHTIYF. The CDR3 nucleotides read TGTGCCAGCTCACCGCCGGGACAGGGGGTACGGCACACCATATATTTT.

V gene TRBV10-3 combines with J gene TRBJ2-3, with D unclear. Looked up from germline, CDR1 is ENHRY and CDR2 is SYGVKD. Trimming stripped 3 bases from V and 0 bases from J, with 22 bases between. This CDR3 is 19 amino acids long. As DNA, the CDR3 is TGTGCCATCAGTGACTTCGGCAAGGAGACCCAACTCAGCACAGATACGCAGTATTTT. This codes for CAISDFGKETQLSTDTQYF.

This clone was observed a single time. The V gene is TRBV5-1, the J gene TRBJ2-5, with TRBD1 matching over 7 bases. The CDR3 has 16 amino acids. Germline assignment: CDR1 SGHRS and CDR2 YFSETQ. V gave up 0 bases and J gave up 2 bases; unmatched junction bases: 7. The CDR3 DNA reads as TGCGCCAGCAGCTTGGGCTCGACAGGGCGGCAAGAGACCCAGTACTTC. It is translated as CASSLGSTGRQETQYF.

The chain joins TRBV5-5 to TRBJ2-7, with 7 bases lining up with TRBD1. The V segment lost 1 base and the J segment 3 bases; nucleotides outside the gene matches: 7. The CDR3 has 15 residues. Germline CDR1 reads SGHKS; CDR2 reads YYEKEE (reference sequence). The CDR3 nucleotides are TGTGCCAGCAGCTTGTCTCTACAGGGGTTCTACGAGCAGTACTTC. As protein: CASSLSLQGFYEQYF.

This chain connects TRBV5-1 to TRBJ1-4, with a possible D match to TRBD1 (6 bases). Germline V gene lookup returns CDR1 SGHRS and CDR2 YFSETQ. CDR3 size: 18 residues. V was trimmed by 6 bases and J by 5 bases, leaving 26 bases between them. CDR3 in amino acids: CASKPGGGPGVENEKLFF. The CDR3 DNA is TGCGCCAGCAAGCCGGGAGGAGGACCAGGGGTTGAGAATGAAAAACTGTTTTTT.

The rearrangement links TRBV13 to TRBJ2-7; D unresolved. CDR3 size: 15 residues. The germline gives CDR1 PRHDT, CDR2 FYEKMQ (reference sequence). Trimming removed 4 bases at V and 2 bases at J, with 15 bases between. CDR3 sequence reads: CASSSPIGEAYEQYF. CDR3 DNA: TGTGCCAGCAGCTCCCCCATTGGAGAGGCCTACGAGCAGTACTTC.

V and J are TRBV7-2 and TRBJ2-6; D is unclear. V was trimmed by 4 bases and J by 5 bases, leaving 9 bases between them. The CDR3 loop spans 14 amino acids. Germline loops: CDR1 SGHTA, CDR2 FQGNSA. The CDR3 DNA reads as TGTGCCAGCAGCTCCCCGGAATGGGCCAACGTCCTGACTTTC. Its translation is CASSSPEWANVLTF.

V and J are TRBV2 and TRBJ1-4; no clear D. This CDR3 spans 14 amino acids. The V end lost 4 bases, the J end lost 3 bases, and 9 bases lay between the germline ends. Germline V gives CDR1 SNHLY, CDR2 FYNNEI. CDR3 protein: CASSARMSNEKLFF. The CDR3 DNA is TGTGCCAGCAGTGCTAGGATGTCTAATGAAAAACTGTTTTTT.

J is TRBJ2-7 and V is TRBV6-5; D perhaps matches TRBD1 (6 bases). Germline V CDR1 and CDR2: MNHEY, SVGAGI. Trimming took 6 bases from V and 3 from J, leaving 18 bases between them. CDR3 length equals 15 residues. In nucleotides, the CDR3 is TGTGCCAGCAGACCGTCCGGGACATCTGGCTACGAGCAGTACTTC. As protein: CASRPSGTSGYEQYF.

The chain links TRBV15 to TRBJ2-5; unclear D gene. Germline V gene lookup returns CDR1 LNHNV and CDR2 YYDKDF (reference sequence). The CDR3 totals 15 residues. The V end lost 0 bases, the J end lost 3 bases, and 11 bases lay between the germline ends. Here the CDR3 DNA reads TGTGCCACCAGCAGAGATAGGCCACACGAAGAGACCCAGTACTTC. Amino acids: CATSRDRPHEETQYF.

The CDR3 region is CASSLWGQVYGYTF. CDR3 bases: TGTGCCAGCAGCTTGTGGGGGCAAGTGTATGGCTACACCTTC. The genes are TRBV5-4 and TRBJ1-2; a weak D match, TRBD1 (6 bases). From germline, CDR1 is SGHNT and CDR2 YYREEE (reference sequence). The CDR3 spans 14 residues. V was clipped by 1 base and J by 5 bases, with 12 bases between them. The whole variable domain, filled in from reference TRBV5-4 and TRBJ1-2, reads ETGVTQSPTHLIKTRGQQVTLRCSSQSGHNTVSWYQQALGQGPQFIFQYYREEENGRGNFPPRFSGLQFPNYSSELNVNALELDDSALYLCASSLWGQVYGYTFGSGTRLTVV.

J is TRBJ2-3 and V is TRBV5-6, with 16 positions matching TRBD2. The V gene end was trimmed by 3 bases and the J gene end by 9 bases; junction bases not matched to a gene: 16. The germline CDR1 and CDR2 sequences are SGHDT and YYEEEE. CDR3 length: 19 residues. This CDR3 reads CASSSVLEMGLAGGPTQYF. The CDR3, as DNA: TGTGCCAGCAGCTCTGTGCTAGAGATGGGACTAGCGGGAGGGCCGACGCAGTATTTT.

This rearrangement joins TRBV2 to TRBJ2-2, with 8 nucleotides matching TRBD2. Germline V gives CDR1 SNHLY, CDR2 FYNNEI. V was clipped by 6 bases and J by 3 bases; unmatched bases: 15. This CDR3 has 18 amino acids. The CDR3 reads CASSERQGGGPYTGELFF. The DNA for the CDR3 is TGTGCCAGCAGCGAACGTCAGGGCGGGGGGCCATACACCGGGGAGCTGTTTTTT. Full variable domain (rest looked up from reference TRBV2 and TRBJ2-2): EPEVTQTPSHQVTQMGQEVILRCVPISNHLYFYWYRQILGQKVEFLVSFYNNEISEKSEIFDDQFSVERPDGSNFTLKIRSTKLEDSAMYFCASSERQGGGPYTGELFFGEGSRLTVL.

The chain employs TRBV30 and TRBJ1-4; D possibly corresponds to TRBD1 (5 bases). The CDR3 totals 15 residues. Germline V CDR1 and CDR2: GTSNPN, SVGIG (reference sequence). The germline V and J ends were trimmed by 0 bases and 5 bases, with 13 bases remaining between them. The CDR3 bases are TGTGCCTGGAGTGTACCCGGGACTGTCAATGAAAAACTGTTTTTT. Translation gives CAWSVPGTVNEKLFF.